These 20 T cell receptor beta chains came from one sample sequenced in a study of naive and memory T cell subsets. Both TRBC1 and TRBC2 were covered by a beta constant-region primer of two equimolar oligonucleotides. Using its own MiXCR run on the UMI-ligation and nested PCR reads, TCRdb lists one record per CDR3 protein. In the table there are 140,000 to 150,000 distinct CDR3 sequences, about 15% of which are singletons. Sequenced input: naive CD4+ T cells from blood. These receptors all come from a human donor in good health.

CDR3 nucleotide sequence: TGCGCCAGCAGTGAGCAGGAGTGGGACGAGCAGTACTTC. Its translation is CASSEQEWDEQYF. This chain joins TRBV10-2 and TRBJ2-7; D call uncertain. The V end was cut by 2 bases, the J end by 5 bases, with 10 bases between. The CDR3 totals 13 residues. CDR1 is WSHSY, CDR2 SAAADI, per germline.

The chain combines TRBV6-2 or TRBV6-3 with TRBJ2-7; D is possibly TRBD1 (7 bases). Trimming took 5 bases from V and 2 from J, leaving 16 bases between them. Per germline, CDR1 MNHEY and CDR2 SVGEGT. This CDR3 contains 15 residues. CDR3 bases: TGTGCCAGCAGTACGGAGGGGGCAGGCACCTACGAGCAGTACTTC. This sequence encodes CASSTEGAGTYEQYF.

In nucleotides, the CDR3 is TGCAGTACGGGACAGGGGAATGAAAAACTGTTTTTT. This gives the protein CSTGQGNEKLFF. The V and J genes are TRBV20-1 and TRBJ1-4, with 10 bases that match TRBD1. With 8 bases clipped from V and 5 bases from J, the junction kept 2 bases outside the gene matches. Germline V CDR1 and CDR2: DFQATT, SNEGSKA (reference sequence). The CDR3 has 12 amino acids.

J is TRBJ1-5 and V is TRBV19; D is unclear. Germline values: CDR1 LNHDA, CDR2 SQIVND (reference sequence). Trimming cost V 7 bases and J 2 bases, with 15 bases left between them. The CDR3 is made up of 15 amino acids. CDR3 sequence: CASTSEVMGNQPQHF. CDR3 nucleotides: TGTGCCAGTACCTCGGAGGTTATGGGCAATCAGCCCCAGCATTTT.

This clonotype was seen a handful of times. The V and J genes are TRBV20-1 and TRBJ2-7, with 11 bases that match TRBD2. Germline assignment: CDR1 DFQATT and CDR2 SNEGSKA (reference sequence). This CDR3 is built from 15 residues. V shed 5 bases, J shed 6 bases, and the junction held 12 bases outside the gene matches. Written as DNA, the CDR3 is TGCAGTGCTGGTTGGGGAACTAGCGGGAGAACCGAGCAGTACTTC. Amino acids: CSAGWGTSGRTEQYF.

The table lists this clonotype with a few counts. The rearrangement joins TRBV6-1 to TRBJ2-5; TRBD2 is a possible D gene (5 bases). Trimming pared 5 bases from V and 4 bases from J, leaving 11 bases between. The CDR3 contains 13 residues. The germline V gene encodes CDR1 MNHNS and CDR2 SASEGT. The CDR3 DNA reads TGTGCCAGCAGTTCAGACTATTTAGAGACCCAGTACTTC. Protein: CASSSDYLETQYF.

The rearrangement links TRBV6-1 to TRBJ2-7; TRBD2 agrees at 12 bases. Germline V gene sequence: CDR1 MNHNS, CDR2 SASEGT. The CDR3 runs to 18 residues. The J segment lost 0 bases and the V segment lost 11 bases, leaving 17 bases of the junction unmatched. DNA for the CDR3: TGTGCCGCCAGAGTATCGGAACTAGCGGGAGGCACCTCCTACGAGCAGTACTTC. This translates into CAARVSELAGGTSYEQYF.

This clonotype was picked up a small number of times. One end of the junction is discordant with germline, which a read error may explain. The chain carries TRBV6-5 and TRBJ2-1; 7 bases are a match to TRBD2. The CDR3 runs to 10 residues. Germline V gene sequence: CDR1 MNHEY, CDR2 SVGAGI. The CDR3 DNA follows: TGTGCCAGCAGGCGGGGGAGGGAGGTCTTC. Translation gives CASRRGREVF.

The rearrangement joins TRBV28 to TRBJ2-7; TRBD2 matches 14 bases. CDR1 MDHEN and CDR2 SYDVKM come from the germline V gene. Trimming cost V 5 bases and J 5 bases; bases outside gene matches: 8. The CDR3 is made up of 16 amino acids. The CDR3, as DNA: TGTGCCAGCAGTACGCCGGGACTAGCGGGAGAGGACGAGCAGTACTTC. Protein: CASSTPGLAGEDEQYF.

This chain uses TRBV7-9 with TRBJ1-5; D not certain. The length of the CDR3 is 15 residues. Trimming removed 5 bases from V and 2 bases from J, with 13 bases in between. From germline, CDR1 is SEHNR and CDR2 FQNEAQ (reference sequence). CDR3 amino acids: CASSPDALGNQPQHF. CDR3 coding DNA: TGTGCCAGCAGCCCGGACGCGTTGGGCAATCAGCCCCAGCATTTT. Full variable domain (missing parts from reference TRBV7-9 and TRBJ1-5): DTGVSQNPRHKITKRGQNVTFRCDPISEHNRLYWYRQTLGQGPEFLTYFQNEAQLEKSRLLSDRFSAERPKGSFSTLEIQRTEQGDSAMYLCASSPDALGNQPQHFGDGTRLSIL.

This clonotype appeared a few times. The V gene is TRBV11-2, the J gene TRBJ1-3; D is ambiguous. The CDR3 covers 14 residues. Between the trimmed V and J ends, which lost 5 bases and 3 bases, there was a span of 11 bases. Germline values: CDR1 SGHAT, CDR2 FQNNGV. CDR3 DNA: TGTGCCAGCAGCCTAACCGTTCTTGGAAACACCATATATTTT. Translation gives CASSLTVLGNTIYF.

This clonotype was detected only a few times. The rearrangement joins TRBV20-1 to TRBJ1-1; the D is unclear. The V and J ends lost 0 bases and 1 base respectively, with 9 bases between them. The germline CDR1 and CDR2 sequences are DFQATT and SNEGSKA (reference sequence). The CDR3 contains 14 residues. The CDR3: CSARDSSGNTEAFF. The DNA of the CDR3 is TGCAGTGCTAGAGATAGCAGCGGGAACACTGAAGCTTTCTTT.

In this sample, this clonotype turned up a few times. The rearrangement uses TRBV5-1 and TRBJ2-1; perhaps TRBD1 as D (6 bases). V was trimmed by 4 bases and J by 6 bases, leaving 14 bases between them. The germline V gene encodes CDR1 SGHRS and CDR2 YFSETQ. This CDR3 has 14 residues. The CDR3, as DNA: TGCGCCAGCAGCGGATGGACAGCTAGCAATGAGCAGTTCTTC. Protein: CASSGWTASNEQFF.

This clonotype was found a few times. The chain joins TRBV6-1 to TRBJ1-2; no definite D call. Germline V lookup: CDR1 MNHNS, CDR2 SASEGT. The CDR3 has 15 residues. The V and J ends lost 2 bases and 3 bases respectively, with 13 bases between them. The CDR3, as DNA: TGTGCCAGCAGTGAAAGTGTCGGGAGGTACTATGGCTACACCTTC. The encoded protein is CASSESVGRYYGYTF.

The V gene is TRBV12-5, the J gene TRBJ2-5; D unresolved. The CDR3 extends over 13 amino acids. V shed 3 bases and J shed 1 base, with 6 bases lying between them. The V gene's germline CDR1 is LGHNT and CDR2 FRNRAP. CDR3 sequence (DNA): TGTGCTAGTGGTTTTAGTCCCCAAGAGACCCAGTACTTC. It is translated as CASGFSPQETQYF.

This sequence joins TRBV5-1 and TRBJ1-1, with TRBD1 as a possible D gene (6 bases). Germline V gives CDR1 SGHRS, CDR2 YFSETQ. CDR3 size: 13 residues. V dropped 4 bases and J dropped 1 base, with 8 bases sitting between them. The CDR3 protein is CASSTTGNTEAFF. CDR3 nucleotides: TGCGCCAGCAGCACGACAGGGAACACTGAAGCTTTCTTT.

V is TRBV20-1 and J is TRBJ1-1; TRBD1 might be the D (6 bases). Germline V gives CDR1 DFQATT, CDR2 SNEGSKA (reference sequence). V lost 2 bases and J 3 bases, leaving 16 bases between the germline ends. This CDR3 has 15 residues. The CDR3 nucleotides are TGCAGTGCTAGAAGCCGGGGGGGGCTAGACACTGAAGCTTTCTTT. Translation gives CSARSRGGLDTEAFF.

The chain joins TRBV3-1 to TRBJ1-2, with TRBD1 identical over 7 bases. This CDR3 spans 13 amino acids. Germline loops: CDR1 LGHDT, CDR2 YNNKEL (reference sequence). With 0 bases clipped from V and 7 bases from J, the junction kept 2 bases outside the gene matches. In DNA form, the CDR3 reads TGTGCCAGCAGCCAAGAAGGGGGCGGTGGCTACACCTTC. Its translation is CASSQEGGGGYTF.

This clonotype was counted only a few times. This chain joins TRBV28 and TRBJ2-3, with 9 bases that match TRBD1. The CDR3 contains 14 residues. V dropped 6 bases and J dropped 2; count of bases not matched to a gene: 3. Germline CDR1 and CDR2: MDHEN and SYDVKM. CDR3 sequence (DNA): TGTGCCAGCAGGAACAGGGGGCCCACAGATACGCAGTATTTT. As protein: CASRNRGPTDTQYF.

V and J are TRBV7-2 and TRBJ2-7; D might be TRBD1 (6 bases). CDR1 is SGHTA, CDR2 FQGNSA, per germline. The CDR3 extends over 13 amino acids. Between the trimmed V and J ends, which lost 5 bases and 6 bases, there was a span of 14 bases. CDR3 sequence (DNA): TGTGCCAGCAGCCTACAGGGTGACGCCGAGCAGTACTTC. Protein product: CASSLQGDAEQYF.